What follows is one T cell receptor (beta chain) and its context. It lacks a known antigen. No base qualities exist here, and no much larger clone lies one base off it. Baseline tumor tissue collected before treatment was sequenced to identify tumor-specific TCR clonotypes. In a trial, the study monitored patients with peripheral T-cell lymphoma who were getting frontline treatment by applying next-generation sequencing to their T-cell receptor sequences. The receptor library was made with the immunoSEQ multiplex PCR assay. TCRdb took this table from immuneACCESS and kept in-frame rearrangements with V and J called. Such tables lack part of the clones; where checked against another copy, unresolved V genes explain under half of the gap, and the rest is unexplained. This sample is represented by several thousand clones; approximately 72% of them were singletons. Approximately 17% of the sample goes to the ten largest clones.

The germline V gene (reference sequence) gives CDR1 as GTSNPN and CDR2 as SVGIG. Including the terminal cysteine and phenylalanine, the CDR3 comprises 15 residues. Just CDR3 DNA is preserved here, 45 bases in frame from base 1. The trim is 2 bases for V and 2 bases for J, with a gap of 15 bases between the germline ends. The data stem from a study of circulating tumor DNA in untreated peripheral T-cell lymphoma (dated by TCRdb to the early 2020s). Results the study describes overall, beyond this receptor: Tumor-specific clonotypes turned up in roughly 74% of patients, identified from roughly 90% of baseline tissues and from about 67% of baseline serum samples.

Sample: tumor tissue. The rearrangement combines TRBV30 with TRBJ1-2; the D gene is perhaps TRBD1, on 6 matching bases. The TCR originated in a human donor with peripheral T-cell lymphoma. CDR3 region: CAWSITITGNYGYTF. The bases read TGTGCCTGGAGTATTACTATCACAGGGAACTATGGCTACACCTTC.